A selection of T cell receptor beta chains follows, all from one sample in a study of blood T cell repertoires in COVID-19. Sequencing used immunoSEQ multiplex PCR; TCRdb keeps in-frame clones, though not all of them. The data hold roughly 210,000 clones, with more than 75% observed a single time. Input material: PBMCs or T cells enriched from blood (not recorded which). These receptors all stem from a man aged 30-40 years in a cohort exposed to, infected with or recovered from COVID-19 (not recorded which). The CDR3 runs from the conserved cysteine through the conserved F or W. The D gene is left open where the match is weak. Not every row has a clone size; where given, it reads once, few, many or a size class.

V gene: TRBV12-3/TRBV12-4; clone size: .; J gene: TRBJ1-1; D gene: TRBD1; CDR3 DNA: TGTGCCAGCAGCACGGACAGGGGTACTGAAGCTTTCTTT; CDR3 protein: CASSTDRGTEAFF
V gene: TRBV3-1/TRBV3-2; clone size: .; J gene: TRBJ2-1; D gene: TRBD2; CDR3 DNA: TGTGCCAGCAGCCAAGCGGGAGGGTCGGGTGAGCAGTTCTTC; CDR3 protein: CASSQAGGSGEQFF
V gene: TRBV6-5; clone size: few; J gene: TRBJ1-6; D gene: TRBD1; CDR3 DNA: TGTGCCAGCAACGACAGGGTACATAATTCACCCCTCCACTTT; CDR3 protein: CASNDRVHNSPLHF
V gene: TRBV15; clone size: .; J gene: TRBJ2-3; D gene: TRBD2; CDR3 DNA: TGTGCCACCAGCAGAGCGGCGGGGGGCGAGACAGATACGCAGTATTTT; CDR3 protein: CATSRAAGGETDTQYF
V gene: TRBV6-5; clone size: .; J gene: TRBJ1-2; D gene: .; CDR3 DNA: TGTGCCAGCAGATCCTACAGGGTAGTCTATGGCTACACCTTC; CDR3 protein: CASRSYRVVYGYTF
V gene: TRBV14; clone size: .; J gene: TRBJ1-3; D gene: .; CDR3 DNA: TGTGCCAGCAGCCAACGGGATTCTGGAAACACCATATATTTT; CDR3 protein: CASSQRDSGNTIYF
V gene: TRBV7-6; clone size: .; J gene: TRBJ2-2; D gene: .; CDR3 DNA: TGTGCCAGCAGAAGAGCGGGCGCGAACACCGGGGAGCTGTTTTTT; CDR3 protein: CASRRAGANTGELFF
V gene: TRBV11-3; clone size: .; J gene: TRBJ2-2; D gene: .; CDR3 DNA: TGTGCCAGCAGCTTAGGGGTTTGGGGCAACACCGGGGAGCTGTTTTTT; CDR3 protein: CASSLGVWGNTGELFF
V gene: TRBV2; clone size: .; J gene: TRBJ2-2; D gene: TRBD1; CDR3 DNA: TGTGCCAGCAGTATAGGGACAGGGAACACCGGGGAGCTGTTTTTT; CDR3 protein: CASSIGTGNTGELFF
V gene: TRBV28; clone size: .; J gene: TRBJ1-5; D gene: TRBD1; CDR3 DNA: TGTGCCAGCAGTGCGACAGGGGGCCTTAATCAGCCCCAGCATTTT; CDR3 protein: CASSATGGLNQPQHF
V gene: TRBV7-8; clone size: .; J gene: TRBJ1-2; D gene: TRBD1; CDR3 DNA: TGTGCCAGCAGCGCCCGGGACAGGGCTTATGGCTACACCTTC; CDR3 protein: CASSARDRAYGYTF
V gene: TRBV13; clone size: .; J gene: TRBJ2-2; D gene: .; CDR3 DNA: TGTGCCAGCAGCCCCGAGGCGAACACCGGGGAGCTGTTTTTT; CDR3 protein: CASSPEANTGELFF
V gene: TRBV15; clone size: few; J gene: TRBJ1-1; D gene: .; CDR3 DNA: TGTGCCACCAGCAAACAGATGCCCCGGAGGGACACTGAAGCTTTCTTT; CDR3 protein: CATSKQMPRRDTEAFF
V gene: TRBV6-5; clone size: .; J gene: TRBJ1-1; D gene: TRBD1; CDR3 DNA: TGTGCCAGCAGGCGCGACAGGGAGACTGAAGCTTTCTTT; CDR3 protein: CASRRDRETEAFF
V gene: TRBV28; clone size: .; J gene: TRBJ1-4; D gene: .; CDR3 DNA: TGTGCCAGCAGTCTCCAGGGGACCCTTCCGAACGATAATGAAAAACTGTTTTTT; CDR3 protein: CASSLQGTLPNDNEKLFF
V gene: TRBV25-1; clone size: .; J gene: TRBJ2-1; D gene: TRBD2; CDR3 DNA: TGTGCCAGCAGTACAATTCTAGCGGTCTACAATGAGCAGTTCTTC; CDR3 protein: CASSTILAVYNEQFF
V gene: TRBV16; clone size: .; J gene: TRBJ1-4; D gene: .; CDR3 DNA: TGTGCCAGCAGCCTACAGGACAGCCGAAGCGAAAAACTGTTTTTT; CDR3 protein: CASSLQDSRSEKLFF